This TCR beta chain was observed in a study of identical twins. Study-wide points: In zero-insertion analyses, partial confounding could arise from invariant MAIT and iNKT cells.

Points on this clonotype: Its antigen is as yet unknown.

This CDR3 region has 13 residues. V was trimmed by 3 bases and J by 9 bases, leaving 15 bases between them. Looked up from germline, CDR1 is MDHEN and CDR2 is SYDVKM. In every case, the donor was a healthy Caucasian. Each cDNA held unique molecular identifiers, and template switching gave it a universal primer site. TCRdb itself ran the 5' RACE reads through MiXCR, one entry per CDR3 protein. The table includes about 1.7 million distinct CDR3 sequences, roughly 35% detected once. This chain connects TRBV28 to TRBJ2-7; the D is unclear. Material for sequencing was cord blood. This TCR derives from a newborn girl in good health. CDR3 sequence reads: CASSLPPVEAQYF. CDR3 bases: TGTGCCAGCAGTTTGCCTCCAGTTGAGGCGCAGTACTTC.